The entry below describes one T cell receptor (beta chain). The data derive from a study of blood T cell repertoires in COVID-19. In the study overall: Sites across the United States, Italy and Spain contributed samples from acute and convalescent COVID-19.

Original handling: For nucleated cells, counts were estimated from reference gene primer amplification. Only in-frame clones appear in the TCRdb table, and some are missing; sequencing was by immunoSEQ multiplex PCR. The V and J calls and clone size come from that table; D and trimming were worked out from the DNA. The repertoire has about 180,000 clones, approximately 86% of them found once; the top ten carry 6.5% to 7.5%. The CDR3 consists of 14 residues. The germline gives CDR1 SNHLY, CDR2 FYNNEI. Trimming at V came to 4 bases and at J to 2 bases, leaving 2 bases not matched to a gene. V and J are TRBV2 and TRBJ1-1; TRBD1 agrees at 9 bases. Sequenced material: peripheral blood. The source is a man older than 75 with COVID-19, enrolled during active disease. CDR3: CASSVGQGNTEAFF. The DNA for the CDR3 is TGTGCCAGCAGTGTGGGACAGGGTAACACTGAAGCTTTCTTT.